In its sample, the clone carrying this TCR beta chain was seen many times. Its antigen is unidentified. This sample stems from a study of T cell repertoires in cytomegalovirus infection. Study details: Alongside well-studied HLA-B-restricted CMV epitopes, recently identified HLA-C-restricted CMV epitopes were also used. The study, taken as a whole, reports: It was HLA-C-restricted CMV-specific TCR beta clonotypes that dominated the response ex vivo.

TCRdb recomputed calls from the reads with MiXCR, one row per CDR3 protein. The sample has 900,000 to 950,000 distinct CDR3 sequences, roughly 30% seen once. Trimming left V 4 bases short and J 9 bases short, with 22 bases between. This CDR3 is 16 amino acids long. Germline CDR1 reads SGHTA; CDR2 reads FQGNSA. Source: cultured CD8+ T cells from PBMCs, taken from culture after CMV antigen stimulation. The receptor's source is a human donor in good health (CMV status not recorded). Some clones in this sample may be carry-over from other donors' samples. The rearrangement links TRBV7-2 to TRBJ1-5; a possible D gene is TRBD1 (5 bases). Here the CDR3 reads CASSSGGGSGRRPQHF. The CDR3 coding sequence is TGTGCCAGCAGCTCGGGGGGAGGCTCGGGACGACGGCCCCAGCATTTT. Full variable domain (remainder filled in from reference TRBV7-2 and TRBJ1-5): GAGVSQSPSNKVTEKGKDVELRCDPISGHTALYWYRQSLGQGLEFLIYFQGNSAPDKSGLPSDRFSAERTGGSVSTLTIQRTQQEDSAVYLCASSSGGGSGRRPQHFGDGTRLSIL.